This T cell receptor (beta chain) originates from a study of regulatory T cells in long-lasting Graves disease. Construction of TCR beta libraries relied on iRepertoire HTBI primers and on Arm-PCR targeting CDR3 regions. One entry per CDR3 protein results from TCRdb running MiXCR on the multiplex PCR reads. Among roughly 400,000 distinct CDR3 sequences, less than 20% were seen once, and the ten largest hold less than 30%. This CDR3 has 16 amino acids. The V gene lost 6 bases and the J gene lost 0 bases, with 15 bases spanning the gap. The germline CDR1 and CDR2 sequences are SGHKS and YYEKEE (reference sequence). Time point meaning: newly diagnosed GD, antithyroid drugs for less than 3 months. Making the TCR library involved RNA that had been extracted from PBMCs. Doctors identified Graves' disease using the American Thyroid Association guidelines. Study-wide results and caveats: Preferential use of TRBV28, TRBJ1-2 and TRBJ2-5 was seen in persistent disease.

This clonotype was seen ten or more times. What it recognizes is unknown. These data were also filed under a second study, of T cells in Graves' hyperthyroidism and ophthalmopathy.

Material: peripheral blood mononuclear cells (PBMCs), obtained at new diagnosis, from a patient treated with antithyroid drugs. The clonotype comes from a woman younger than 30 with Graves disease. This chain links TRBV5-5 with TRBJ2-2; D is perhaps TRBD1 (5 bases). As DNA, the CDR3 is TGTGCCAGCATTGGACAAGAACAGACGAACACCGGGGAGCTGTTTTTT. Residues: CASIGQEQTNTGELFF. The full variable domain, its missing parts supplied by reference TRBV5-5 and TRBJ2-2, is DAGVTQSPTHLIKTRGQQVTLRCSPISGHKSVSWYQQVLGQGPQFIFQYYEKEERGRGNFPDRFSARQFPNYSSELNVNALLLGDSALYLCASIGQEQTNTGELFFGEGSRLTVL.